The 32 T cell receptor beta chains in this list originate from one sample, sequenced in a study of technical replicates of blood from a handful of donors. TCRdb keeps only in-frame clones here, not all; method: immunoSEQ multiplex PCR. The sample shows approximately 79,000 clones, approximately 97% of them seen only once. The sample comprised T cells isolated from PBMCs. The source of these receptors is a human donor in good health.

The chain carries TRBV7-2 and TRBJ2-7; D unclear. The germline V and J ends were trimmed by 4 bases and 3 bases, with 10 bases remaining between them. Germline V gives CDR1 SGHTA, CDR2 FQGNSA. The CDR3 loop spans 13 amino acids. In nucleotides, the CDR3 is TGTGCCAGCAGCTCCAATCTACTCTACGAGCAGTACTTC. Translating gives CASSSNLLYEQYF.

The chain is built from TRBV5-1 and TRBJ2-7; 7 bases align to TRBD1. J lost 5 bases, V lost 4 bases, and 9 bases had no gene match. CDR1 SGHRS and CDR2 YFSETQ come from the germline V gene. This CDR3 region has 14 residues. The CDR3 region has the DNA TGCGCCAGCAGCCCGACAGGGAACCTTAACGAGCAGTACTTC. Its translation: CASSPTGNLNEQYF.

V and J are TRBV30 and TRBJ1-5; unclear D gene. CDR1 and CDR2 from the germline V gene are GTSNPN and SVGIG (reference sequence). The CDR3 sequence is 12 residues long. V lost 2 bases, J lost 9 bases, and 11 bases lay in between. The CDR3 loop is CAWSTIPGPQHF. Written as DNA, the CDR3 is TGTGCCTGGAGTACTATTCCCGGGCCCCAGCATTTT.

This clone was seen a handful of times. The gene calls are TRBV29-1 and TRBJ2-5; 10 nucleotides align to TRBD2. Germline values: CDR1 SQVTM, CDR2 ANQGSEA. The CDR3 contains 14 residues. V shed 7 bases, J shed 5 bases, and the junction held 10 bases outside the gene matches. As DNA, the CDR3 is TGCAGCGCCGGGGGACTAGCGAGGGGGGAGACCCAGTACTTC. Residues: CSAGGLARGETQYF.

The rearrangement joins TRBV4-3 to TRBJ2-7; D is perhaps TRBD1 (6 bases). Per germline, CDR1 LGHNA and CDR2 YSLEER. V was trimmed by 3 bases and J by 3 bases, leaving 9 bases between them. The CDR3 contains 13 residues. The CDR3 DNA sequence: TGCGCCAGCAGCCAGAGGGGGAACTACGAGCAGTACTTC. Residues: CASSQRGNYEQYF.

The chain joins TRBV28 to TRBJ1-1; possibly TRBD1 for D (5 bases). This CDR3 has 13 amino acids. Trimming removed 2 bases at V and 2 bases at J, with 6 bases between. The germline gives CDR1 MDHEN, CDR2 SYDVKM. The CDR3 DNA sequence: TGTGCCAGCAGTTTACAGGGAAACACTGAAGCTTTCTTT. It encodes CASSLQGNTEAFF. Full variable domain (missing parts from reference TRBV28 and TRBJ1-1): DVKVTQSSRYLVKRTGEKVFLECVQDMDHENMFWYRQDPGLGLRLIYFSYDVKMKEKGDIPEGYSVSREKKERFSLILESASTNQTSMYLCASSLQGNTEAFFGQGTRLTVV.

The V gene is TRBV11-3, the J gene TRBJ2-7; D might be TRBD1 (6 bases). Germline V gene lookup returns CDR1 SGHNT and CDR2 YENEEA. The germline V and J ends were trimmed by 2 bases and 5 bases, with 28 bases remaining between them. This CDR3 comprises 19 residues. CDR3 sequence reads: CASSLTQTPAQGSYDEQYF. The CDR3 nucleotides read TGTGCCAGCAGCTTAACGCAGACTCCGGCACAGGGCAGTTACGACGAGCAGTACTTC.

V gene TRBV11-1 combines with J gene TRBJ1-2; unclear D gene. Trimming cost V 0 bases and J 8 bases, with 10 bases left between them. The germline V gene encodes CDR1 SGHAT and CDR2 FQDESV (reference sequence). The length of the CDR3 is 13 residues. Here the CDR3 reads CASSLAGVMGYTF. The CDR3 DNA is TGTGCCAGCAGCTTAGCCGGGGTTATGGGCTACACCTTC.

This sequence joins TRBV5-1 and TRBJ2-7, with 9 nucleotides matching TRBD1. The trim removed 6 bases at V and 5 bases at J, leaving 6 bases unmatched. The germline CDR1 and CDR2 sequences are SGHRS and YFSETQ. The CDR3 is 13 residues long. The CDR3: CASTPGTGNEQYF. The CDR3 DNA reads as TGCGCCAGCACCCCAGGGACAGGGAACGAGCAGTACTTC.

This chain uses TRBV10-3 with TRBJ1-1; TRBD1 is a possible D gene (6 bases). Deletions cut 4 bases from V and 10 bases from J, with 10 bases between. Looked up from germline, CDR1 is ENHRY and CDR2 is SYGVKD. The CDR3 is 11 amino acids. The CDR3 DNA follows: TGTGCCATCAGTGGTGGGGGCTTAGCTTTCTTT. It encodes CAISGGGLAFF.

The chain carries TRBV9 and TRBJ2-7, with D possibly being TRBD1 (6 bases). CDR3 length: 16 amino acids. The germline V and J ends were trimmed by 0 bases and 0 bases, with 13 bases remaining between them. CDR1 is SGDLS and CDR2 is YYNGEE in the germline V gene. The CDR3 coding sequence is TGTGCCAGCAGCGTAGAGCCTTTGGACAGCTCCTACGAGCAGTACTTC. Protein: CASSVEPLDSSYEQYF.

The V gene is TRBV4-1, the J gene TRBJ1-5; no clear D gene. Germline V lookup: CDR1 MGHRA, CDR2 YSYEKL. The length of the CDR3 is 16 residues. V lost 1 base, J lost 3 bases, and 13 bases lay in between. The CDR3 coding sequence is TGCGCCAGCAGCCAAGGACATTTTCCTTTCAATCAGCCCCAGCATTTT. Protein product: CASSQGHFPFNQPQHF.

This chain joins TRBV11-2 and TRBJ2-1; 9 positions match TRBD2. Germline V lookup: CDR1 SGHAT, CDR2 FQNNGV. After removal of 4 bases from V and 8 bases from J, the junction contained 6 bases not matched to a gene. This CDR3 spans 14 amino acids. The CDR3 DNA reads as TGTGCCAGCAGCTGGTGGCGGGGGGGGGATGAGCAGTTCTTC. Translating gives CASSWWRGGDEQFF.

The chain has TRBV9 and TRBJ2-7; TRBD2 agrees at 10 bases. Germline CDR1 SGDLS, CDR2 YYNGEE. This CDR3 has 14 amino acids. Trimming removed 4 bases from V and 6 bases from J; junction bases left unmatched: 7. CDR3 protein: CASSIDLAGAEQYF. CDR3 coding DNA: TGTGCCAGCAGCATCGACCTAGCGGGGGCCGAGCAGTACTTC.

The chain links TRBV27 to TRBJ2-3, with 7 bases that match TRBD2. The germline V gene encodes CDR1 MNHEY and CDR2 SMNVEV (reference sequence). After removal of 8 bases from V and 5 bases from J, the junction contained 10 bases not matched to a gene. This CDR3 is 14 amino acids long. The CDR3 coding sequence is TGTGCCAGCTCATGGGGGGGGACTGGAGATACGCAGTATTTT. This sequence encodes CASSWGGTGDTQYF.

V and J are TRBV5-1 and TRBJ2-3; 10 bases are a match to TRBD2. J was trimmed by 3 bases and V by 0 bases; bases with no gene match: 4. CDR1 is SGHRS and CDR2 is YFSETQ in the germline V gene. The CDR3 spans 16 residues. CDR3 protein: CASSLDASGSTDTQYF. The CDR3 bases are TGCGCCAGCAGCTTGGATGCTAGCGGGAGTACAGATACGCAGTATTTT.

The chain employs TRBV30 and TRBJ1-1; D gene ambiguous. The CDR3 spans 14 residues. The V end lost 1 base, the J end lost 1 base, and 10 bases lay between the germline ends. Germline V lookup: CDR1 GTSNPN, CDR2 SVGIG (reference sequence). The CDR3, as DNA: TGTGCCTGGAGTGCAGATTTCGCGAACACTGAAGCTTTCTTT. This gives the protein CAWSADFANTEAFF. Using reference TRBV30 and TRBJ1-1 for the parts outside the CDR3, the full variable domain is SQTIHQWPATLVQPVGSPLSLECTVEGTSNPNLYWYRQAAGRGLQLLFYSVGIGQISSEVPQNLSASRPQDRQFILSSKKLLLSDSGFYLCAWSADFANTEAFFGQGTRLTVV.

The rearrangement joins TRBV18 to TRBJ2-3, with 8 positions matching TRBD2. CDR3 length: 16 amino acids. Per the germline V gene, CDR1 is KGHSH and CDR2 is LQKENI. The V segment lost 3 bases and the J segment 5 bases; nucleotides outside the gene matches: 10. The CDR3 spells CASSPPGLVGGDTQYF. CDR3 nucleotides: TGTGCCAGCTCACCCCCGGGACTAGTAGGAGGAGATACGCAGTATTTT. The full variable domain, its missing parts supplied by reference TRBV18 and TRBJ2-3, is NAGVMQNPRHLVRRRGQEARLRCSPMKGHSHVYWYRQLPEEGLKFMVYLQKENIIDESGMPKERFSAEFPKEGPSILRIQQVVRGDSAAYFCASSPPGLVGGDTQYFGPGTRLTVL.

The CDR3 sequence: CASSQEVKGASETQYF. The CDR3 DNA reads TGTGCCAGCAGCCAAGAGGTAAAGGGGGCTTCAGAGACCCAGTACTTC. The chain couples TRBV4-2 to TRBJ2-5; 7 nucleotides align to TRBD1. CDR1 LGHNA and CDR2 YNFKEQ come from the germline V gene. The length of the CDR3 is 16 residues. With 0 bases clipped from V and 4 bases from J, the junction kept 8 bases outside the gene matches.

The gene calls are TRBV15 and TRBJ1-1; D is perhaps TRBD1 (6 bases). Trimming left V 4 bases short and J 1 base short, with 13 bases between. This CDR3 is built from 15 residues. Germline CDR1 reads LNHNV; CDR2 reads YYDKDF (reference sequence). The CDR3 here is CATSNIGQQNTEAFF. For the CDR3, the DNA is TGTGCCACCAGCAATATTGGACAGCAGAACACTGAAGCTTTCTTT.

The rearrangement uses TRBV19 and TRBJ1-5, with D possibly matching TRBD1 (6 bases). V lost 3 bases and J 7 bases, leaving 13 bases between the germline ends. Looked up from germline, CDR1 is LNHDA and CDR2 is SQIVND (reference sequence). The CDR3 length is 14 residues. The CDR3: CASSMGLGGQPQHF. The CDR3 DNA sequence: TGTGCCAGTAGTATGGGACTAGGGGGACAGCCCCAGCATTTT.

This rearrangement joins TRBV27 to TRBJ2-3; 13 positions agree with TRBD2. V lost 10 bases and J lost 4; bases outside the gene matches: 2. Germline CDR1 is MNHEY and CDR2 is SMNVEV (reference sequence). This CDR3 has 13 residues. CDR3 sequence reads: CAIGTSGADTQYF. In nucleotides, the CDR3 is TGTGCCATAGGGACTAGCGGGGCAGATACGCAGTATTTT.

The chain couples TRBV4-2 to TRBJ2-2; D is perhaps TRBD2 (5 bases). Germline loops: CDR1 LGHNA, CDR2 YNFKEQ. The CDR3 has 15 amino acids. V was shortened by 7 bases and J by 4 bases, with 16 bases between the two germline ends. Here the CDR3 reads CASNLVGAGTGELFF. CDR3 in DNA: TGTGCCAGCAACCTCGTCGGTGCGGGCACCGGGGAGCTGTTTTTT.

This chain uses TRBV4-3 with TRBJ1-3; no firm D call. The CDR3 runs to 15 residues. The ends were cut back, 1 base at V and 7 bases at J, with 14 bases in the middle. Germline V gives CDR1 LGHNA, CDR2 YSLEER. The DNA for the CDR3 is TGCGCCAGCAGCCAAGCTTTCTCCGGGTTGAACACCATATATTTT. It translates to CASSQAFSGLNTIYF.

The chain has TRBV10-3 and TRBJ1-2; D is undetermined. V was shortened by 3 bases and J by 4 bases, with 15 bases between the two germline ends. Germline CDR1 and CDR2: ENHRY and SYGVKD. The CDR3 runs 15 residues. CDR3: CAISDRSQSFYGYTF. Written as DNA, the CDR3 is TGTGCCATCAGTGACAGGTCCCAATCTTTCTATGGCTACACCTTC.

Only one count was recorded for this clone. The V call is TRBV29-1, the J call TRBJ2-2; tentative D call: TRBD1 (5 bases). Trimming shortened V by 4 bases and J by 10 bases, and 10 bases separated the two germline ends. CDR1 SQVTM and CDR2 ANQGSEA come from the germline V gene. The CDR3 loop spans 11 amino acids. CDR3 nucleotide sequence: TGCAGCGTTGTCCAGGGAATGGAGCTGTTTTTT. This codes for CSVVQGMELFF.

The chain is built from TRBV6-1 and TRBJ1-5, with 8 bases fitting TRBD1. This CDR3 spans 15 amino acids. Per the germline V gene, CDR1 is MNHNS and CDR2 is SASEGT. The trim removed 8 bases at V and 4 bases at J, leaving 10 bases unmatched. CDR3 protein: CASGEIDRGNQPQHF. The CDR3 DNA is TGTGCCAGCGGGGAGATTGACAGGGGAAATCAGCCCCAGCATTTT.

This rearrangement joins TRBV6-4 to TRBJ2-2; D is unresolved. The germline V gene encodes CDR1 MRHNA and CDR2 SNTAGT. The CDR3 extends over 13 amino acids. The V gene lost 4 bases and the J gene lost 3 bases, with 6 bases spanning the gap. This chain's CDR3 is CASSADYTGELFF. The CDR3 DNA reads TGTGCCAGCAGTGCCGACTACACCGGGGAGCTGTTTTTT.

This sequence joins TRBV29-1 and TRBJ2-2; D possibly corresponds to TRBD1 (6 bases). There are 13 residues in the CDR3. The V and J ends lost 4 bases and 3 bases respectively, with 9 bases between them. CDR1 and CDR2 from the germline V gene are SQVTM and ANQGSEA. The CDR3 nucleotides read TGCAGCGTTGTTAAGGGGGACACCGGGGAGCTGTTTTTT. Translated, it gives CSVVKGDTGELFF.

This sequence joins TRBV7-8 and TRBJ2-7; D is uncertain. The germline gives CDR1 SGHVS, CDR2 FQNEAQ. The CDR3 totals 13 residues. Trimming left V 1 base short and J 3 bases short, with 7 bases between. The CDR3 is CASSLGSYYEQYF. In DNA, the CDR3 is TGTGCCAGCAGCTTAGGTAGCTACTACGAGCAGTACTTC.

This chain joins TRBV5-4 and TRBJ1-2; D possibly corresponds to TRBD1 (5 bases). Germline CDR1 is SGHNT and CDR2 is YYREEE (reference sequence). V was trimmed by 6 bases and J by 7 bases, leaving 13 bases between them. This CDR3 has 12 residues. The CDR3 DNA is TGTGCCAGCATTGGAGGGAGGGGTGGCTACACCTTC. Its protein is CASIGGRGGYTF.

The chain combines TRBV28 with TRBJ1-5; 7 bases are shared with TRBD1. V lost 8 bases to trimming and J lost 4 bases; unmatched junction nucleotides: 11. Germline CDR1 MDHEN, CDR2 SYDVKM. The CDR3 length is 15 residues. The CDR3 sequence is CASPAGQVINQPQHF. CDR3 DNA: TGTGCCAGCCCCGCCGGACAGGTGATAAATCAGCCCCAGCATTTT.